This TCR beta chain stems from a study of cytomegalovirus exposure and HLA in healthy donors. Study-level results: Reports credit the classifier with highly specific, highly sensitive diagnosis of cytomegalovirus status.

From germline, CDR1 is LNHDA and CDR2 SQIVND (reference sequence). V dropped 4 bases and J dropped 6; count of bases not matched to a gene: 5. This CDR3 is built from 14 residues. Generated by immunoSEQ multiplex PCR, the TCRdb table keeps only in-frame clones and is missing some. This sample has about 160,000 clones, with approximately 80% found just once. Of note for this clone: Its antigen is unknown.

Donors came from a validation cohort of over a hundred subjects, distinct from the first 666-subject cohort. The sequenced sample was PBMCs. This clonotype was obtained from a man aged 30-40 years in good health and CMV-seropositive. J is TRBJ2-3 and V is TRBV19, with 9 bases aligning to TRBD2. The CDR3 is CASSRLAGRDTQYF. CDR3 DNA: TGTGCCAGTAGTAGGCTAGCGGGGCGGGATACGCAGTATTTT. The whole variable domain, filled in from reference TRBV19 and TRBJ2-3, reads DGGITQSPKYLFRKEGQNVTLSCEQNLNHDAMYWYRQDPGQGLRLIYYSQIVNDFQKGDIAEGYSVSREKKESFPLTVTSAQKNPTAFYLCASSRLAGRDTQYFGPGTRLTVL.